Shown below are 26 T cell receptor beta chains from a single sample sequenced in a study of T cell responses to AZD1222 COVID-19 vaccine (dated by TCRdb to the early 2020s). Sample time point, as interpreted from the label and publication: baseline before first vaccination. The library was made by the immunoSEQ multiplex PCR assay. Sourced from immuneACCESS, this table was stored by TCRdb with only in-frame sequences that have V and J called. A share of the clones is absent; for the studies checked, an unresolved V gene accounts for under half, and the remainder has no known explanation. Across this sample there are 150,000 to 200,000 clones, with around 94% seen only once. In total, the top ten clones hold 8.5% to 12% of the sample. The material was peripheral blood, obtained on day 0 of AZD1222 vaccination. Source of these receptors: an adult in good health.

V usage is TRBV4-1 and J usage is TRBJ1-2; D unresolved. V dropped 0 bases and J dropped 0 bases, with 8 bases sitting between them. Germline assignment: CDR1 MGHRA and CDR2 YSYEKL. The CDR3 is 15 amino acids. CDR3 bases: TGCGCCAGCAGCCAAGAGGGCGGGACTAACTATGGCTACACCTTC. Its translation is CASSQEGGTNYGYTF.

This sequence joins TRBV28 and TRBJ2-3, with TRBD1 matching over 8 bases. V lost 5 bases and J lost 9; bases outside the gene matches: 4. Germline V gives CDR1 MDHEN, CDR2 SYDVKM. This CDR3 spans 12 amino acids. CDR3 sequence: CASSLSGGTQYF. The CDR3 DNA follows: TGTGCCAGCAGTCTGTCAGGGGGCACGCAGTATTTT.

The rearrangement links TRBV7-9 to TRBJ1-1, with a tentative D call TRBD1 (6 bases). The CDR3 totals 15 residues. The germline V and J ends were trimmed by 5 bases and 5 bases, with 18 bases remaining between them. Per the germline V gene, CDR1 is SEHNR and CDR2 is FQNEAQ (reference sequence). CDR3 sequence: CASSPNTGSETEAFF. The CDR3 DNA sequence: TGTGCCAGCAGCCCCAACACAGGGAGTGAGACTGAAGCTTTCTTT. The entire variable domain, with the rest obtained from reference TRBV7-9 and TRBJ1-1, is as follows: DTGVSQNPRHKITKRGQNVTFRCDPISEHNRLYWYRQTLGQGPEFLTYFQNEAQLEKSRLLSDRFSAERPKGSFSTLEIQRTEQGDSAMYLCASSPNTGSETEAFFGQGTRLTVV.

The rearrangement links TRBV29-1 to TRBJ2-7; TRBD2 aligns across 11 bases. Trimming at V came to 1 base and at J to 7 bases, leaving 6 bases not matched to a gene. The CDR3 contains 14 residues. Germline V gene data show CDR1 as SQVTM and CDR2 as ANQGSEA. The DNA for the CDR3 is TGCAGCGTTGAAGGACTAGCGGGAACTTCTGAGCAGTACTTC. Amino acids: CSVEGLAGTSEQYF.

This clone has only one observation. The V gene is TRBV4-1, the J gene TRBJ1-2, with 10 bases fitting TRBD1. This CDR3 spans 15 amino acids. Germline V gene sequence: CDR1 MGHRA, CDR2 YSYEKL. Trimming took 1 base from V and 4 from J; bases not matched to a gene: 3. CDR3 sequence reads: CASSQVWTGGYGYTF. CDR3 nucleotides: TGCGCCAGCAGCCAAGTCTGGACAGGGGGCTATGGCTACACCTTC.

V and J are TRBV27 and TRBJ2-2; 11 positions match TRBD2. Germline V lookup: CDR1 MNHEY, CDR2 SMNVEV (reference sequence). The V gene end was trimmed by 3 bases and the J gene end by 6 bases; junction bases not matched to a gene: 24. This CDR3 region has 22 residues. Here the CDR3 DNA reads TGTGCCAGCAGTTTTACCCACCGAAAGCTAGCGGGAGGAAATTCGGGGGCCGGGGAGCTGTTTTTT. Translation gives CASSFTHRKLAGGNSGAGELFF.

The chain employs TRBV18 and TRBJ1-1; a weak D match, TRBD1 (6 bases). CDR1 and CDR2 from the germline V gene are KGHSH and LQKENI. This CDR3 is 14 amino acids long. The V and J ends lost 4 bases and 1 base respectively, with 10 bases between them. The CDR3 reads CASSRQEANTEAFF. The DNA for the CDR3 is TGTGCCAGCTCACGACAGGAGGCGAACACTGAAGCTTTCTTT.

V is TRBV6-4 and J is TRBJ2-1; no firm D call. This CDR3 region has 13 residues. CDR1 MRHNA and CDR2 SNTAGT come from the germline V gene. Trimming took off 2 bases at V and 7 bases at J, with 9 bases between the two ends. The CDR3 region has the DNA TGTGCCAGCAGTGACAGGCAGCATAATGAGCAGTTCTTC. Its protein product is CASSDRQHNEQFF.

The chain joins TRBV18 to TRBJ1-1, with a tentative D call TRBD1 (6 bases). Germline CDR1 reads KGHSH; CDR2 reads LQKENI. The CDR3 is made up of 16 amino acids. V was cut by 2 bases and J by 3 bases, with 16 bases left in between. For the CDR3, the DNA is TGTGCCAGCTCACCAAAGGACAGCAGGGTGGACACTGAAGCTTTCTTT. Translating gives CASSPKDSRVDTEAFF.

This sequence joins TRBV3-1 (or the pseudogene TRBV3-2) and TRBJ2-2; TRBD2 might be the D (5 bases). Between the trimmed V and J ends, which lost 3 bases and 5 bases, there was a span of 13 bases. The CDR3 covers 15 residues. CDR1 and CDR2 from the germline V gene are LGHDT and YNNKEL (reference sequence). The CDR3: CASSHEAGLTGELFF. The CDR3 nucleotides read TGTGCCAGCAGCCATGAGGCGGGTCTTACCGGGGAGCTGTTTTTT.

V usage is TRBV15 and J usage is TRBJ2-7; D is perhaps TRBD1 (6 bases). The CDR3 totals 13 residues. Germline-derived CDR1 and CDR2 are LNHNV and YYDKDF (reference sequence). V dropped 5 bases and J dropped 7 bases, with 15 bases sitting between them. The CDR3 region is CATSQGKGTEQYF. CDR3 bases: TGTGCCACCAGCCAAGGAAAAGGGACAGAGCAGTACTTC.

The CDR3 loop reads CASSVGTGLYNEQFF. Written as DNA, the CDR3 is TGTGCCAGCAGCGTCGGGACAGGGCTTTACAATGAGCAGTTCTTC. V usage is TRBV7-7 and J usage is TRBJ2-1; 9 positions agree with TRBD1. The CDR3 length is 15 residues. The germline CDR1 and CDR2 sequences are SSHAT and FNYEAQ (reference sequence). With V trimmed by 5 bases and J by 4 bases, 6 bases remained unmatched.

V is TRBV30 and J is TRBJ2-7, with D perhaps being TRBD1 or TRBD2 (5 bases each). Germline V CDR1 and CDR2: GTSNPN, SVGIG (reference sequence). Trimming took off 8 bases at V and 2 bases at J, with 19 bases between the two ends. This CDR3 has 14 amino acids. CDR3 loop: CALEKGPNTYEQYF. The CDR3 nucleotides are TGTGCCCTCGAGAAGGGACCGAACACCTACGAGCAGTACTTC.

The V gene is TRBV21-1, the J gene TRBJ2-4; the table names TRBD2, a call not compared with the DNA. TRBV21-1 is tagged as a pseudogene. The CDR3 consists of 18 residues. CDR3 nucleotides: TGTGCCAGCAGCAAAAGCGATCTGGCGCGGGCTCGGGGAAACATTCAGTACTTC. This encodes CASSKSDLARARGNIQYF.

The V and J genes are TRBV28 and TRBJ1-1, with D perhaps TRBD1 (5 bases). Between the trimmed V and J ends, which lost 3 bases and 0 bases, there was a span of 17 bases. This CDR3 region has 17 residues. The germline V gene has CDR1 MDHEN and CDR2 SYDVKM. CDR3: CASSFWGGRAMNTEAFF. Here the CDR3 DNA reads TGTGCCAGCAGTTTTTGGGGGGGTAGAGCGATGAACACTGAAGCTTTCTTT. Combining the CDR3 with reference TRBV28 and TRBJ1-1 gives the whole variable domain DVKVTQSSRYLVKRTGEKVFLECVQDMDHENMFWYRQDPGLGLRLIYFSYDVKMKEKGDIPEGYSVSREKKERFSLILESASTNQTSMYLCASSFWGGRAMNTEAFFGQGTRLTVV.

The chain employs TRBV7-9 and TRBJ1-1; no clear D gene. The CDR3 is 13 residues long. CDR1 is SEHNR, CDR2 FQNEAQ, per germline (reference sequence). V was clipped by 4 bases and J by 0 bases, with 6 bases between them. This chain's CDR3 is CASSYLLNTEAFF. The CDR3 region has the DNA TGTGCCAGCAGCTACCTATTGAACACTGAAGCTTTCTTT. Looking up the rest from reference TRBV7-9 and TRBJ1-1 gives the full variable domain: DTGVSQNPRHKITKRGQNVTFRCDPISEHNRLYWYRQTLGQGPEFLTYFQNEAQLEKSRLLSDRFSAERPKGSFSTLEIQRTEQGDSAMYLCASSYLLNTEAFFGQGTRLTVV.

The rearrangement uses TRBV10-3 and TRBJ2-1; 9 bases line up with TRBD2. The CDR3 covers 13 residues. Losses at the gene ends were 10 bases for V and 1 base for J; bases not matched to a gene: 2. Germline V gene lookup returns CDR1 ENHRY and CDR2 SYGVKD. CDR3 DNA sequence: TGTGCCACCCTAGCGGGATCCTACAATGAGCAGTTCTTC. Translation gives CATLAGSYNEQFF.

V is TRBV19 and J is TRBJ1-2; no clear D. The CDR3 is 15 amino acids. The germline V gene encodes CDR1 LNHDA and CDR2 SQIVND (reference sequence). V was trimmed by 3 bases and J by 0 bases, leaving 11 bases between them. As DNA, the CDR3 is TGTGCCAGTAGTATTTCGACATCCTCTAACTATGGCTACACCTTC. Translated, it gives CASSISTSSNYGYTF.

The count of this clone is one. The chain carries TRBV18 and TRBJ2-3, with TRBD1 identical over 8 bases. The V gene end was trimmed by 0 bases and the J gene end by 5 bases; junction bases not matched to a gene: 10. The CDR3 runs 17 residues. CDR1 is KGHSH, CDR2 LQKENI, per germline. The CDR3: CASSPPRAGGSVDTQYF. CDR3 DNA sequence: TGTGCCAGCTCACCACCGAGGGCAGGGGGCTCGGTAGATACGCAGTATTTT.

On this clone: A read error may account for a junction end that differs from germline. The chain couples TRBV6-6 to TRBJ2-5; no definite D call. There are 13 residues in the CDR3. Germline CDR1 is MNHNY and CDR2 is SVGAGI (reference sequence). CDR3 in DNA: TGTGCCAGCAGTCGGACGGAGCAAGGGACCCAGTACTTC. This encodes CASSRTEQGTQYF.

The chain combines TRBV3-1 (or the pseudogene TRBV3-2) with TRBJ1-1; 11 bases are a match to TRBD1. Trimming took 6 bases from V and 3 from J; bases not matched to a gene: 9. The CDR3 has 16 amino acids. CDR1 LGHDT and CDR2 YNNKEL come from the germline V gene (reference sequence). The CDR3 region has the DNA TGTGCCAGCAGTCTAGGACAGGGGGCTGAAGACACTGAAGCTTTCTTT. Its protein is CASSLGQGAEDTEAFF.

This clone has just one count. This chain links TRBV7-9 with TRBJ1-1, with TRBD1 matching over 9 bases. Germline V gene lookup returns CDR1 SEHNR and CDR2 FQNEAQ (reference sequence). Trimming removed 5 bases from V and 3 bases from J; junction bases left unmatched: 13. This CDR3 region has 17 residues. The CDR3 here is CASSRGQGVGRDTEAFF. For the CDR3, the DNA is TGTGCCAGCAGCCGGGGACAGGGTGTGGGTCGGGACACTGAAGCTTTCTTT. The whole variable domain, filled in from reference TRBV7-9 and TRBJ1-1, reads DTGVSQNPRHKITKRGQNVTFRCDPISEHNRLYWYRQTLGQGPEFLTYFQNEAQLEKSRLLSDRFSAERPKGSFSTLEIQRTEQGDSAMYLCASSRGQGVGRDTEAFFGQGTRLTVV.

The chain joins TRBV4-2 to TRBJ1-2; D is possibly TRBD1 (5 bases). Germline V CDR1 and CDR2: LGHNA, YNFKEQ. This CDR3 has 14 residues. Trimming shortened V by 0 bases and J by 7 bases, and 12 bases separated the two germline ends. The chain's CDR3 is CASSQDPTVGGYTF. CDR3 DNA: TGTGCCAGCAGCCAAGATCCGACAGTCGGTGGCTACACCTTC.

The V call is TRBV7-7, the J call TRBJ2-1; tentatively, D is TRBD1 or TRBD2 (5 bases each). The CDR3 length is 15 residues. CDR1 and CDR2 from the germline V gene are SSHAT and FNYEAQ (reference sequence). V was cut by 3 bases and J by 7 bases, with 16 bases left in between. The DNA of the CDR3 is TGTGCCAGCAGCTTGGGACGGGGTCTGAAGAATGAGCAGTTCTTC. Its translation: CASSLGRGLKNEQFF.

This sequence joins TRBV27 and TRBJ2-2; TRBD1 agrees at 11 bases. The V gene end was trimmed by 5 bases and the J gene end by 4 bases; junction bases not matched to a gene: 3. The CDR3 is 15 residues long. The germline V gene encodes CDR1 MNHEY and CDR2 SMNVEV (reference sequence). The CDR3 region is CASSPDRGLTGELFF. CDR3 sequence (DNA): TGTGCCAGCAGTCCGGACAGGGGGCTCACCGGGGAGCTGTTTTTT.

The rearrangement joins TRBV2 to TRBJ2-2; 7 positions agree with TRBD1. The CDR3 runs 16 residues. Germline V lookup: CDR1 SNHLY, CDR2 FYNNEI. V was clipped by 3 bases and J by 0 bases; unmatched bases: 4. CDR3 residues: CASSDKGAANTGELFF. The CDR3 DNA is TGTGCCAGCAGTGATAAGGGGGCGGCGAACACCGGGGAGCTGTTTTTT.